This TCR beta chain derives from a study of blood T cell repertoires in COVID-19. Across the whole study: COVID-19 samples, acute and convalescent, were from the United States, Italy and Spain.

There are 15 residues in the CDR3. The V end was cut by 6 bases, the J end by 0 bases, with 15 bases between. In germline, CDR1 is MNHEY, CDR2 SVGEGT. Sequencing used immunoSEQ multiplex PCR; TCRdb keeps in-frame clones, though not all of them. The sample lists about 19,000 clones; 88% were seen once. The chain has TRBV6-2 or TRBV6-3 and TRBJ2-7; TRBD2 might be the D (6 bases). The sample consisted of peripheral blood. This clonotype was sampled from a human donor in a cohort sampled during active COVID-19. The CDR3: CASSQLAANSYEQYF. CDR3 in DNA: TGTGCCAGCAGCCAGTTAGCGGCTAACTCCTACGAGCAGTACTTC.